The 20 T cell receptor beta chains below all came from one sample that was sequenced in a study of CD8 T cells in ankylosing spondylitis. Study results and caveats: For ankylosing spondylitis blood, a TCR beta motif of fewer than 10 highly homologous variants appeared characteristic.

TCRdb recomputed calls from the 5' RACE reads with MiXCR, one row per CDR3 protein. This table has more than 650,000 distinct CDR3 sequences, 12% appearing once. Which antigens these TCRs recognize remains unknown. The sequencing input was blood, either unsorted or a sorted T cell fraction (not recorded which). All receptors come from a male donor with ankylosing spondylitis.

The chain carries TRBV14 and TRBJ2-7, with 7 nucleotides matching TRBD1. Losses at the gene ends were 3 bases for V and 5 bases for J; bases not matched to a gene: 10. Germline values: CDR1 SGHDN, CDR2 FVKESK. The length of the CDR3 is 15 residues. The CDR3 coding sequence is TGTGCCAGCAGCCACAAAGGCGACAGGGCCAACGAGCAGTACTTC. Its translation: CASSHKGDRANEQYF.

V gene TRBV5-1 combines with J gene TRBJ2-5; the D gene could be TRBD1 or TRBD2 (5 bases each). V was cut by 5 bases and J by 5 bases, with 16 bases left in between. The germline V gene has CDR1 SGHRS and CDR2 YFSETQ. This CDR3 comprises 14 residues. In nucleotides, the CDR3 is TGCGCCAGCAGATTTGGGACGGGCACGGAGACCCAGTACTTC. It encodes CASRFGTGTETQYF. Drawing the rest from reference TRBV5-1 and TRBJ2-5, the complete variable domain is KAGVTQTPRYLIKTRGQQVTLSCSPISGHRSVSWYQQTPGQGLQFLFEYFSETQRNKGNFPGRFSGRQFSNSRSEMNVSTLELGDSALYLCASRFGTGTETQYFGPGTRLLVL.

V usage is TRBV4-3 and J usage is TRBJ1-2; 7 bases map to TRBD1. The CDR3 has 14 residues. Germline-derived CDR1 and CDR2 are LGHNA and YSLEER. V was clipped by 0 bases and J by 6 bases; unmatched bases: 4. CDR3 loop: CASSQDTGEHGYTF. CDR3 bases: TGCGCCAGCAGCCAAGATACAGGGGAACATGGCTACACCTTC.

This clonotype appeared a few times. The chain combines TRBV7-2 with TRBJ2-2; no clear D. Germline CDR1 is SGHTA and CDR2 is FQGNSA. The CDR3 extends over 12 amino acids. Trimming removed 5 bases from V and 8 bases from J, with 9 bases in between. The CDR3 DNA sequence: TGTGCCAGCAGCCCGGTGGGTGGGGAGCTGTTTTTT. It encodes CASSPVGGELFF.

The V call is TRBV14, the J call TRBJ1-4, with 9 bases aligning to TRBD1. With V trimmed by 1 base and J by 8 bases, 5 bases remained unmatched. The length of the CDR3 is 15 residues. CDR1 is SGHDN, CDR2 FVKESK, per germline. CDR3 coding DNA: TGTGCCAGCAGCCAAGTCGAGACAGGGGGGGAAAAACTGTTTTTT. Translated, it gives CASSQVETGGEKLFF.

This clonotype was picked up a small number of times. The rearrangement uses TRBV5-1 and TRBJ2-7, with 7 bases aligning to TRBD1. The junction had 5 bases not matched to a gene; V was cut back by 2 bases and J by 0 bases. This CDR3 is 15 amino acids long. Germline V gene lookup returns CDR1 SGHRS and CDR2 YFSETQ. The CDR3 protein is CASSFDREDSYEQYF. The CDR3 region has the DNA TGCGCCAGCAGCTTCGACAGGGAAGACTCCTACGAGCAGTACTTC.

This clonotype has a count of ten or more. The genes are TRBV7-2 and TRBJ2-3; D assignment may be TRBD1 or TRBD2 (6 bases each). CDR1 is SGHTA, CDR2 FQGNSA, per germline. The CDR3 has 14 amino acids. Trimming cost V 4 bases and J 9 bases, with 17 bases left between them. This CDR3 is CASSSLGGLSTQYF. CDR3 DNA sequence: TGTGCCAGCAGCTCTCTAGGGGGACTCTCAACGCAGTATTTT.

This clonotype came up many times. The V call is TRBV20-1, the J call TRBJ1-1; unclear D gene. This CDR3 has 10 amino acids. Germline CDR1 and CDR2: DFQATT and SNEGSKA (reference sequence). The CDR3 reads CKGRNTEAFF. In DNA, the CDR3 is TGCAAGGGCCGCAACACTGAAGCTTTCTTT.

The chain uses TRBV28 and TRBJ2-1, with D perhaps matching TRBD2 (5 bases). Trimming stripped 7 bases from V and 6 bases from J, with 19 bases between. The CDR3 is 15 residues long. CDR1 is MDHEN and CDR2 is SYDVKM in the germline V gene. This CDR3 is CASNLWGAPPNEQFF. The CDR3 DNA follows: TGTGCCAGCAACCTTTGGGGAGCGCCCCCCAATGAGCAGTTCTTC.

CDR3 loop: CASSLAWTGISTGELFF. CDR3 DNA sequence: TGTGCCAGCAGCTTAGCGTGGACAGGGATTAGCACCGGGGAGCTGTTTTTT. The chain links TRBV7-8 to TRBJ2-2; 8 bases are shared with TRBD1. With V trimmed by 0 bases and J by 4 bases, 7 bases remained unmatched. The CDR3 covers 17 residues. The V gene's germline CDR1 is SGHVS and CDR2 FQNEAQ. The full variable domain, rest sourced from reference TRBV7-8 and TRBJ2-2, is GAGVSQSPRYKVAKRGQDVALRCDPISGHVSLFWYQQALGQGPEFLTYFQNEAQLDKSGLPSDRFFAERPEGSVSTLKIQRTQQEDSAVYLCASSLAWTGISTGELFFGEGSRLTVL.

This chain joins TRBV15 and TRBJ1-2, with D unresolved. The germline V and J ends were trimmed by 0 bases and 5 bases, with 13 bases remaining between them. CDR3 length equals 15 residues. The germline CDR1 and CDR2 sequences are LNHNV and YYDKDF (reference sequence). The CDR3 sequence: CATSRDPGARYGYTF. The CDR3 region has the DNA TGTGCCACCAGCAGAGATCCGGGAGCGCGGTATGGCTACACCTTC.

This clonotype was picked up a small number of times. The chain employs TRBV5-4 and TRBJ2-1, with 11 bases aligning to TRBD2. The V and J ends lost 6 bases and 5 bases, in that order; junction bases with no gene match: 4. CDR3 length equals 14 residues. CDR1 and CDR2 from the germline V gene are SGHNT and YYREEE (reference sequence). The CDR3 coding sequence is TGTGCCAGCACCAGACTAGCGGGGAACAATGAGCAGTTCTTC. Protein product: CASTRLAGNNEQFF.

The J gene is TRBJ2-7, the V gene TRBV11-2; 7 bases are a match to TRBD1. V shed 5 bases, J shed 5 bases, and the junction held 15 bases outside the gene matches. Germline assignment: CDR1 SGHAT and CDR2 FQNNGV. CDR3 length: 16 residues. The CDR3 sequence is CASSPRSWTGLDEQYF. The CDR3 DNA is TGTGCCAGCAGCCCCCGATCCTGGACAGGCTTGGACGAGCAGTACTTC.

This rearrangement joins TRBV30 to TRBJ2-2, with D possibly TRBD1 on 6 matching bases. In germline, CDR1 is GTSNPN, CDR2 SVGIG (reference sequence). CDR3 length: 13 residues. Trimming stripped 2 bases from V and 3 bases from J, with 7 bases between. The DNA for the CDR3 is TGTGCCTGGAGTACAGGGTACACCGGGGAGCTGTTTTTT. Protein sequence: CAWSTGYTGELFF.

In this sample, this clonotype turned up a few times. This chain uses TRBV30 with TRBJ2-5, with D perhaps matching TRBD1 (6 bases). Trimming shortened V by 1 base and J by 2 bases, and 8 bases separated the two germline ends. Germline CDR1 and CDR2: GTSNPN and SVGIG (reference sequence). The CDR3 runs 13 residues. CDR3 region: CAWSGDIQETQYF. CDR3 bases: TGTGCCTGGAGTGGGGACATACAAGAGACCCAGTACTTC. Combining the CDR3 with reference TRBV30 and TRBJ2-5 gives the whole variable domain SQTIHQWPATLVQPVGSPLSLECTVEGTSNPNLYWYRQAAGRGLQLLFYSVGIGQISSEVPQNLSASRPQDRQFILSSKKLLLSDSGFYLCAWSGDIQETQYFGPGTRLLVL.

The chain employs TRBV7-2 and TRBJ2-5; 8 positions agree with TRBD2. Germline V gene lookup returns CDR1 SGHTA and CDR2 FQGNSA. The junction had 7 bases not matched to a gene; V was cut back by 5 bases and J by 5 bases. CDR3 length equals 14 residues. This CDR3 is CASSPFSGTETQYF. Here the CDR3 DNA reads TGTGCCAGCAGCCCCTTTAGCGGGACGGAGACCCAGTACTTC.

The CDR3 sequence: CASSLGALPYNEQFF. The CDR3 nucleotides are TGTGCCAGCAGCTTGGGCGCTCTGCCATACAATGAGCAGTTCTTC. This chain joins TRBV7-9 and TRBJ2-1; no reliable D call. The V end was cut by 3 bases, the J end by 4 bases, with 13 bases between. The V gene's germline CDR1 is SEHNR and CDR2 FQNEAQ (reference sequence). This CDR3 is built from 15 residues.

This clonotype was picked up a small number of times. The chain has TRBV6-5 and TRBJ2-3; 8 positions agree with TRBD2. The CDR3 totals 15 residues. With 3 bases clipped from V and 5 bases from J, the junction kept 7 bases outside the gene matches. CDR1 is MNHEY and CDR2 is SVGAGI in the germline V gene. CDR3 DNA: TGTGCCAGCAGTTATCTCAGCGGGAGCGGAGATACGCAGTATTTT. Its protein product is CASSYLSGSGDTQYF.

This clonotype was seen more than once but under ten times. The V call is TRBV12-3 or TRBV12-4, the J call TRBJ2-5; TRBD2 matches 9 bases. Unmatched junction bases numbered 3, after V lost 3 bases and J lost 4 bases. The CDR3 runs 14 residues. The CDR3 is CASSLGGRAETQYF. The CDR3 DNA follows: TGTGCCAGCAGTTTGGGCGGGAGGGCAGAGACCCAGTACTTC.

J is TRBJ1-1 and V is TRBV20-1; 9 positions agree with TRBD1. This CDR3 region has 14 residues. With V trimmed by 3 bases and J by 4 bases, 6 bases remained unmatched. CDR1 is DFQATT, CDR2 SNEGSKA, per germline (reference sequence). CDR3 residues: CSASGTGWGTEAFF. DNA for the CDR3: TGCAGTGCTAGTGGGACAGGGTGGGGCACTGAAGCTTTCTTT.